This T cell receptor beta chain came from a study of cytomegalovirus exposure and HLA in healthy donors. Overall study results and limits: Among TCR sequences, most were rare, though some public TCRs appeared in many donors. Across donors, sequencing depth was assumed by presence/absence analyses to be roughly uniform. Later analysis showed TCR association rates varying by HLA locus, highest for DRB1 and lowest for HLA-C.

13 Jbeta primers and 60 Vbeta primers were used for the PCR. TCRdb's table, derived via immunoSEQ multiplex PCR, lists solely in-frame clones and lacks some. The sample records approximately 150,000 clones, about 74% being singletons. Turning to this clone: The antigen is unknown.

The V gene's germline CDR1 is MDHEN and CDR2 SYDVKM. The CDR3 sequence is 14 residues long. V gave up 3 bases and J gave up 7 bases, with 14 bases separating them. This receptor was obtained from a woman aged 40 to 50 in good health and CMV-seronegative. The chain joins TRBV28 to TRBJ2-3; D might be TRBD2 (7 bases). The sample comprised PBMCs. The CDR3 loop reads CASSFKAGAYTQYF. CDR3 bases: TGTGCCAGCAGTTTCAAGGCGGGGGCCTATACGCAGTATTTT.